Following are 28 T cell receptor beta chains from one sample sequenced in a study of T cell clonotyping in hematopoietic cell transplantation (dated by TCRdb to about 2021). The time point label for this specimen denotes: recipient sample about 28 days before transplant, after cytoreduction. Library preparation used the immunoSEQ multiplex PCR assay. TCRdb re-hosts the immuneACCESS table, in-frame sequences only. Its copies lack some clones; in the studies checked, an unresolved V gene accounts for under half of them, and the cause for the rest is not known. The sample table contains about 45,000 clones; only one count was recorded for around 80% of them. Approximately 5.4% of the sample is held by the ten biggest clonotypes. Sequences were derived from peripheral blood mononuclear cells, sampled before stem cell transplant. The receptors shown here come from a man aged 55 to 70 with myelodysplastic syndrome. Some clones in this sample may be carry-over from other donors' samples.

The rearrangement uses TRBV30 and TRBJ1-6; no firm D call. Between the trimmed V and J ends, which lost 4 bases and 7 bases, there was a span of 8 bases. This CDR3 spans 12 amino acids. Germline CDR1 GTSNPN, CDR2 SVGIG (reference sequence). This CDR3 is CAWKPGNSPLHF. CDR3 DNA: TGTGCCTGGAAGCCTGGGAATTCACCCCTCCACTTT.

This rearrangement joins TRBV20-1 to TRBJ2-5, with D uncertain. Trimming cost V 5 bases and J 1 base, with 5 bases left between them. This CDR3 comprises 11 residues. Germline V CDR1 and CDR2: DFQATT, SNEGSKA (reference sequence). CDR3 loop: CSALAQETQYF. The CDR3 DNA reads as TGCAGTGCTTTGGCCCAAGAGACCCAGTACTTC.

This chain connects TRBV27 to TRBJ1-5, with 7 bases matching TRBD1. Per germline, CDR1 MNHEY and CDR2 SMNVEV (reference sequence). The ends lost 11 bases at V and 3 bases at J; junction bases unmatched: 10. The CDR3 is 14 amino acids. Written as DNA, the CDR3 is TGTGCCGGTAGACAGGGAGAGGTCAATCAGCCCCAGCATTTT. It is translated as CAGRQGEVNQPQHF.

The chain combines TRBV7-8 with TRBJ2-7, with TRBD2 as a possible D gene (6 bases). V dropped 3 bases and J dropped 3 bases, with 30 bases sitting between them. CDR3 length: 20 amino acids. Germline CDR1 and CDR2: SGHVS and FQNEAQ. CDR3 residues: CASSLVQSWGVDGRDYEQYF. The CDR3 DNA follows: TGTGCCAGCAGCTTGGTTCAGAGTTGGGGAGTCGACGGGAGAGACTACGAGCAGTACTTC.

This clone was observed a single time. This chain joins TRBV9 and TRBJ2-2, with D perhaps matching TRBD1 (6 bases). This CDR3 has 16 amino acids. V was pared by 4 bases and J by 9 bases, with 22 bases between. Germline V gene data show CDR1 as SGDLS and CDR2 as YYNGEE. The CDR3 DNA sequence: TGTGCCAGCAGCCCGCGACTTGTAGGGGGTAGCCGGGAGCTGTTTTTT. This translates into CASSPRLVGGSRELFF.

The chain joins TRBV4-3 to TRBJ1-3; D not resolved. The CDR3 has 16 residues. CDR1 and CDR2 (germline): LGHNA, YSLEER. Trimming took off 3 bases at V and 0 bases at J, with 12 bases between the two ends. CDR3 sequence reads: CASSHSETLSGNTIYF. The CDR3 bases are TGCGCCAGCAGCCACTCCGAGACACTCTCTGGAAACACCATATATTTT.

The table lists this clone with a count of one. The chain combines TRBV28 with TRBJ1-2; TRBD1 is a possible D gene (5 bases). The CDR3 contains 15 residues. Trimming pared 2 bases from V and 4 bases from J, leaving 14 bases between. Germline assignment: CDR1 MDHEN and CDR2 SYDVKM. The CDR3 bases are TGTGCCAGCAGTTTACGACAGCAGTTAACCTATGGCTACACCTTC. It specifies CASSLRQQLTYGYTF.

V and J are TRBV2 and TRBJ1-3, with a possible D match to TRBD1 (5 bases). Trimming removed 2 bases from V and 4 bases from J, with 6 bases in between. Germline CDR1 reads SNHLY; CDR2 reads FYNNEI. The length of the CDR3 is 13 residues. CDR3 region: CASSEQGGNTIYF. CDR3 coding DNA: TGTGCCAGCAGTGAACAGGGAGGAAACACCATATATTTT.

The rearrangement uses TRBV29-1 and TRBJ2-2; a possible D gene is TRBD2 (6 bases). Germline V gene data show CDR1 as SQVTM and CDR2 as ANQGSEA. Trimming removed 2 bases from V and 1 base from J, with 8 bases in between. This CDR3 contains 14 residues. The CDR3 DNA follows: TGCAGCGTTGAACGGAGGGGGAACACCGGGGAGCTGTTTTTT. As protein: CSVERRGNTGELFF.

The genes are TRBV29-1 and TRBJ1-4, with TRBD1 identical over 9 bases. J gave up 3 bases and V 4 bases, and 18 bases lay outside the gene matches. The CDR3 consists of 19 residues. Looked up from germline, CDR1 is SQVTM and CDR2 is ANQGSEA. CDR3 protein: CSVVTRQGGPGTANEKLFF. In nucleotides, the CDR3 is TGCAGCGTTGTAACTCGACAGGGGGGCCCGGGGACAGCTAATGAAAAACTGTTTTTT.

The gene calls are TRBV30 and TRBJ1-5, with D possibly TRBD1 on 5 matching bases. This CDR3 region has 15 residues. The V end lost 0 bases, the J end lost 7 bases, and 16 bases lay between the germline ends. In germline, CDR1 is GTSNPN, CDR2 SVGIG (reference sequence). CDR3 loop: CAWSVSGFFGQPQHF. As DNA, the CDR3 is TGTGCCTGGAGTGTCTCAGGGTTCTTTGGACAGCCCCAGCATTTT. The full variable domain, rest sourced from reference TRBV30 and TRBJ1-5, is SQTIHQWPATLVQPVGSPLSLECTVEGTSNPNLYWYRQAAGRGLQLLFYSVGIGQISSEVPQNLSASRPQDRQFILSSKKLLLSDSGFYLCAWSVSGFFGQPQHFGDGTRLSIL.

The chain uses TRBV19 and TRBJ1-5, with a possible D match to TRBD1 (5 bases). Germline V gives CDR1 LNHDA, CDR2 SQIVND (reference sequence). This CDR3 comprises 14 residues. V lost 3 bases and J lost 6, with 12 bases in between. Here the CDR3 DNA reads TGTGCCAGTAGTATGCGAGGCCAGGGTCAGCCCCAGCATTTT. Protein: CASSMRGQGQPQHF. Together with reference TRBV19 and TRBJ1-5, the CDR3 gives the full variable domain: DGGITQSPKYLFRKEGQNVTLSCEQNLNHDAMYWYRQDPGQGLRLIYYSQIVNDFQKGDIAEGYSVSREKKESFPLTVTSAQKNPTAFYLCASSMRGQGQPQHFGDGTRLSIL.

The chain carries TRBV7-2 and TRBJ2-1, with 10 bases aligning to TRBD2. The germline V gene encodes CDR1 SGHTA and CDR2 FQGNSA. The CDR3 loop spans 16 amino acids. Losses at the gene ends were 6 bases for V and 7 bases for J; bases not matched to a gene: 12. CDR3 nucleotide sequence: TGTGCCAGCAGGAAAAGCGGGGGGGCCGTGGGTAATGAGCAGTTCTTC. Protein product: CASRKSGGAVGNEQFF.

This chain links TRBV2 with TRBJ2-3, with 9 bases aligning to TRBD2. V lost 8 bases and J lost 7; bases outside the gene matches: 4. The CDR3 sequence is 12 residues long. Germline assignment: CDR1 SNHLY and CDR2 FYNNEI. CDR3 nucleotide sequence: TGTGCCAGCGGGAGCGGGGGGTATACGCAGTATTTT. Translating it yields CASGSGGYTQYF.

The V gene is TRBV7-9, the J gene TRBJ1-6, with 8 bases identical to TRBD1. The junction had 4 bases not matched to a gene; V was cut back by 3 bases and J by 6 bases. Germline V gene data show CDR1 as SEHNR and CDR2 as FQNEAQ (reference sequence). The CDR3 extends over 15 amino acids. CDR3 loop: CASSFGDRTNSPLHF. In DNA form, the CDR3 reads TGTGCCAGCAGCTTCGGGGACAGGACTAATTCACCCCTCCACTTT.

This clone was seen once. The chain couples TRBV4-3 to TRBJ1-2; perhaps TRBD1 as D (6 bases). The length of the CDR3 is 14 residues. Germline CDR1 and CDR2: LGHNA and YSLEER. Deletions cut 4 bases from V and 1 base from J, with 10 bases between. The CDR3 here is CASSPLGGNYGYTF. In DNA form, the CDR3 reads TGCGCCAGCAGCCCATTAGGGGGTAACTATGGCTACACCTTC.

V and J are TRBV6-5 and TRBJ2-7; D gene uncertain. V gave up 2 bases and J gave up 6 bases, with 8 bases separating them. In germline, CDR1 is MNHEY, CDR2 SVGAGI. The CDR3 totals 12 residues. This CDR3 is CASSYPSFEQYF. For the CDR3, the DNA is TGTGCCAGCAGTTACCCAAGCTTCGAGCAGTACTTC.

V usage is TRBV2 and J usage is TRBJ2-7; 9 bases map to TRBD1. Germline CDR1 and CDR2: SNHLY and FYNNEI. The CDR3 consists of 16 residues. Losses at the gene ends were 6 bases for V and 1 base for J; bases not matched to a gene: 10. CDR3 bases: TGTGCCAGCAGGGCATTTGGGGACAGGGCGTCCTACGAGCAGTACTTC. Protein: CASRAFGDRASYEQYF.

V gene TRBV12-5 combines with J gene TRBJ1-1, with 7 bases identical to TRBD1. CDR3 length: 12 amino acids. The junction had 6 bases not matched to a gene; V was cut back by 3 bases and J by 11 bases. Germline CDR1 is LGHNT and CDR2 is FRNRAP. The CDR3 reads CASGLVPQGAFF. CDR3 DNA sequence: TGTGCTAGTGGTTTAGTTCCACAGGGGGCTTTCTTT.

The rearrangement uses TRBV6-1 and TRBJ1-3; D ambiguous. The CDR3 is 13 amino acids. The V and J ends lost 3 bases and 0 bases respectively, with 3 bases between them. Germline V gives CDR1 MNHNS, CDR2 SASEGT. The chain's CDR3 is CASSESSGNTIYF. CDR3 sequence (DNA): TGTGCCAGCAGTGAGAGCTCTGGAAACACCATATATTTT.

V usage is TRBV6-5 and J usage is TRBJ1-6; D gene unclear. V was clipped by 5 bases and J by 5 bases, with 10 bases between them. Per germline, CDR1 MNHEY and CDR2 SVGAGI. There are 14 residues in the CDR3. Written as DNA, the CDR3 is TGTGCCAGCAGTCCCACCGGGGATAATTCACCCCTCCACTTT. As protein: CASSPTGDNSPLHF.

V gene TRBV25-1 combines with J gene TRBJ1-4, with 7 bases matching TRBD1. J was trimmed by 7 bases and V by 4 bases; bases with no gene match: 6. The CDR3 consists of 14 residues. Germline CDR1 reads MGHDK; CDR2 reads SYGVNS. The CDR3 DNA reads as TGTGCCAGCAGTGTAGGGGGCGAGGGTGAAAAACTGTTTTTT. Translating gives CASSVGGEGEKLFF. Full variable domain (remainder filled in from reference TRBV25-1 and TRBJ1-4): EADIYQTPRYLVIGTGKKITLECSQTMGHDKMYWYQQDPGMELHLIHYSYGVNSTEKGDLSSESTVSRIRTEHFPLTLESARPSHTSQYLCASSVGGEGEKLFFGSGTQLSVL.

This chain connects TRBV11-2 to TRBJ1-1; D unclear. V lost 5 bases to trimming and J lost 8 bases, with 9 bases between them. There are 11 residues in the CDR3. The germline V gene has CDR1 SGHAT and CDR2 FQNNGV. The CDR3 reads CASSLLREAFF. CDR3 bases: TGTGCCAGCAGCCTCCTGAGAGAAGCTTTCTTT.

This chain joins TRBV9 and TRBJ2-1; D is tentatively TRBD1 or TRBD2 (6 bases each). Trimming took 3 bases from V and 0 from J, leaving 7 bases between them. This CDR3 spans 14 amino acids. CDR1 and CDR2 from the germline V gene are SGDLS and YYNGEE. Here the CDR3 DNA reads TGTGCCAGCAGCGGGGGGGCCTCCTACAATGAGCAGTTCTTC. Protein: CASSGGASYNEQFF.

V gene TRBV19 combines with J gene TRBJ1-2; the match to TRBD1 covers 8 bases. Germline values: CDR1 LNHDA, CDR2 SQIVND (reference sequence). V was clipped by 9 bases and J by 4 bases; unmatched bases: 10. The CDR3 runs to 14 residues. The DNA of the CDR3 is TGTGCCAGCAACTATATGGACAGGGTCTATGGCTACACCTTC. Translated, it gives CASNYMDRVYGYTF.

This clone appeared once. The genes are TRBV7-2 and TRBJ2-3; D might be TRBD1 (9 bases). Germline V gives CDR1 SGHTA, CDR2 FQGNSA. Trimming removed 6 bases at V and 6 bases at J, with 19 bases between. This CDR3 region has 15 residues. CDR3: CASSSGTGFSDTQYF. As DNA, the CDR3 is TGTGCCAGCAGTAGCGGGACAGGGTTCTCGGATACGCAGTATTTT.

This clone was recorded only once. The J gene is TRBJ2-7, the V gene TRBV18; D ambiguous. CDR3 length: 14 amino acids. The germline gives CDR1 KGHSH, CDR2 LQKENI. V lost 0 bases to trimming and J lost 3 bases, with 9 bases between them. This CDR3 reads CASSPPNGIYEQYF. CDR3 sequence (DNA): TGTGCCAGCTCACCACCAAACGGCATCTACGAGCAGTACTTC.

V usage is TRBV6-1 and J usage is TRBJ2-7; 9 bases match TRBD1. The CDR3 runs to 13 residues. V lost 6 bases to trimming and J lost 3 bases; unmatched junction nucleotides: 3. Germline V lookup: CDR1 MNHNS, CDR2 SASEGT. Here the CDR3 DNA reads TGTGCCAGCAGGGGACAGGGCCTCTACGAGCAGTACTTC. Amino acid sequence: CASRGQGLYEQYF.